This is a list of T cell receptor beta chains from one sample in a study of cytomegalovirus exposure and HLA in healthy donors. Libraries were prepared by immunoSEQ multiplex PCR; TCRdb keeps only in-frame clonotypes and omits some of them. Of 200,000 to 250,000 clones detected, approximately 88% appear once; the ten largest clones hold under 0.85%. The source material was PBMCs. These TCRs come from a boy between 2 and 10 years old in good health and CMV-seronegative. The CDR3 runs from the conserved cysteine through the conserved F or W. The order of the fields is V gene, J gene, D gene, clone size, CDR3 protein, CDR3 DNA. A D gene is named only where the DNA matches it firmly. Size is omitted from some rows. Given values are once, few, many or a class for expanded clones.

TRBV7-2	TRBJ2-2	-	-	CASSLVGRPTLTGELFF	TGTGCCAGCAGCTTAGTTGGGAGGCCAACCCTCACCGGGGAGCTGTTTTTT
TRBV6-1	TRBJ2-1	TRBD1	few	CAGSAPRTGFLNEQFF	TGTGCCGGCAGTGCCCCACGGACAGGGTTTCTCAATGAGCAGTTCTTC
TRBV4-1	TRBJ1-1	-	few	CASSQGPLGANTEAFF	TGCGCCAGCAGCCAAGGGCCATTGGGAGCGAACACTGAAGCTTTCTTT
TRBV2	TRBJ2-2	-	few	CASSEREGEGGELFF	TGTGCCAGCAGTGAAAGGGAAGGTGAGGGCGGGGAGCTGTTTTTT
TRBV4-1	TRBJ1-2	TRBD1	-	CASSRDRGSVYGYTF	TGCGCCAGCAGCCGGGACAGGGGGTCTGTCTATGGCTACACCTTC
TRBV5-8	TRBJ2-7	-	-	CASSFRQIYEQYF	TGTGCCAGCAGCTTCCGACAGATCTACGAGCAGTACTTC
TRBV25-1	TRBJ1-2	-	-	CASSESTGADYGYTF	TGTGCCAGCAGTGAATCGACAGGAGCGGACTATGGCTACACCTTC
TRBV10-2	TRBJ1-2	-	-	CASSESPDGYTF	TGCGCCAGCAGTGAGTCCCCGGATGGCTACACCTTC
TRBV6-6	TRBJ2-7	-	once	CASSATGLVEQYF	TGTGCCAGCAGTGCTACAGGGTTGGTCGAGCAGTACTTC
TRBV30	TRBJ2-1	-	once	CAWSVHRLDEQFF	TGTGCCTGGAGTGTACACCGCCTCGATGAGCAGTTCTTC
TRBV27	TRBJ1-1	TRBD1	once	CASSTYRGGEAFF	TGTGCCAGCAGTACCTACAGGGGCGGTGAAGCTTTCTTT
TRBV6-5	TRBJ1-3	-	-	CASSYPEAGNTIYF	TGTGCCAGCAGTTACCCCGAGGCTGGAAACACCATATATTTT
TRBV7-9	TRBJ2-7	-	-	CASSLRRDVLEQYF	TGTGCCAGCAGCTTAAGGAGAGACGTTTTGGAGCAGTACTTC
TRBV11-2	TRBJ2-2	-	-	CASLISRRRDISGTGELFF	TGTGCCAGCCTGATAAGTCGTCGTCGGGACATAAGCGGCACCGGGGAGCTGTTTTTT
TRBV12-1	TRBJ2-5	-	-	CASSKGQGATQYF	TGTGCCAGCAGCAAAGGACAGGGGGCGACCCAGTACTTC
TRBV7-9	TRBJ2-7	TRBD1	-	CASTLGGQGYEQYF	TGTGCCAGCACCCTAGGGGGACAGGGCTACGAGCAGTACTTC
TRBV2	TRBJ2-5	-	-	CASTPSPHSQETQYF	TGTGCCAGCACCCCCTCCCCCCACAGCCAAGAGACCCAGTACTTC
TRBV11-2	TRBJ2-1	TRBD2	-	CASSLPTSGRGGQFF	TGTGCCAGCAGCTTACCGACTAGCGGGAGGGGGGGGCAGTTCTTC
TRBV18	TRBJ2-5	-	-	CASSRSKETQYF	TGTGCCAGCTCACGTAGTAAAGAGACCCAGTACTTC
TRBV19	TRBJ2-6	TRBD1	-	CASSAGTGGSGANVLTF	TGTGCCAGTAGTGCCGGGACAGGGGGCTCTGGGGCCAACGTCCTGACTTTC
TRBV2	TRBJ2-3	TRBD1	-	CASSEAWVTGVADTQYF	TGTGCCAGCAGTGAAGCGTGGGTAACAGGGGTGGCAGATACGCAGTATTTT
TRBV2	TRBJ1-1	-	few	CASSAGIGVTEAFF	TGTGCCAGCAGCGCCGGGATTGGGGTTACTGAAGCTTTCTTT
TRBV15	TRBJ1-2	-	-	CATSRVAGRRSGYTF	TGTGCCACCAGCAGAGTAGCAGGGAGGCGAAGTGGCTACACCTTC
TRBV6-1	TRBJ2-5	TRBD2	-	CASTIAGGSQETQYF	TGTGCCAGCACGATAGCGGGGGGGAGCCAAGAGACCCAGTACTTC
TRBV5-4	TRBJ2-7	TRBD1	-	CASSQTAGTGGEQYF	TGTGCCAGCAGCCAAACCGCCGGGACAGGGGGCGAGCAGTACTTC
TRBV6-5	TRBJ1-2	TRBD1	-	CASSSPDRVNGYTF	TGTGCCAGCAGCTCCCCCGACAGGGTGAATGGCTACACCTTC
TRBV13	TRBJ2-1	TRBD1	-	CASRYRTGPYNEQFF	TGTGCCAGCAGATATCGGACAGGGCCCTACAATGAGCAGTTCTTC